The rows below give T cell receptor beta chains drawn from one sample of a study of Graves' ophthalmopathy and Graves' hyperthyroidism. One entry per CDR3 protein results from TCRdb running MiXCR on the multiplex PCR reads. The sample lists around 1.1 million distinct CDR3 sequences, about two fifths occurring once. The sequenced material came from peripheral blood or thyroid tissue (not recorded which). Source of these receptors: an adult man with Graves' hyperthyroidism. Each CDR3 is given with its conserved first and last residue. The order of the fields is V gene, J gene, D gene, clone size, CDR3 DNA, CDR3 protein. A D gene is named only where the DNA matches it firmly. Part of the rows lack a size; the others show once, few, many or a class for expanded clones.

TRBV5-4,TRBJ2-2,-,few,TGTGCCAGCAACCAGTGGGACACCGGGGAGCTGTTTTTT,CASNQWDTGELFF
TRBV2,TRBJ2-7,TRBD2,few,TGTGCCAGCGGGGGAGATGGTAGGGGGCGGAGAACTAGCGGGAGTTACGAGCAGTACTTC,CASGGDGRGRRTSGSYEQYF
TRBV11-1,TRBJ1-2,TRBD1,-,TGTGCCAGCAGCTTCCCGCTGACAGGGGGATCCGTTGGCTACACCTTC,CASSFPLTGGSVGYTF
TRBV2,TRBJ1-4,-,-,TGTGCCAGTCTGGGTCCCGGTGAAAAACTGTTTTTT,CASLGPGEKLFF
TRBV7-9,TRBJ1-1,TRBD1,-,TGTGCCAGCAGCGCGGCGGGACAGGGGACTGAAGCTTTCTTT,CASSAAGQGTEAFF
TRBV20-1,TRBJ2-2,-,-,TGCAGTGCTAGTACTTGGGCCGGGGAGCTGTTTTTT,CSASTWAGELFF
TRBV7-2,TRBJ2-5,-,-,TGTGCCAGCAGAAGGACGGGGAATGGTGCCCAGTACTTC,CASRRTGNGAQYF
TRBV12-3/TRBV12-4,TRBJ1-1,TRBD1,-,TGTGCCAGCAGCCAAACAGGGGGCGAGGCTTTCTTT,CASSQTGGEAFF
TRBV10-2,TRBJ2-7,TRBD1,few,TGCACCAGCAGAGAAGCCGGGACAGGGGGCGACGAGCAGTACTTC,CTSREAGTGGDEQYF
TRBV7-3,TRBJ1-5,-,-,TGTGCCAGCAGCCAAAACCTAGCTGGGGGCTCGGGGACCCAGCATTTT,CASSQNLAGGSGTQHF
TRBV9,TRBJ2-2,-,once,TGTGCCAGCAGCCTTGCCAGCGTTGGAGGTGGGGAGCTGTTTTTT,CASSLASVGGGELFF
TRBV4-1,TRBJ1-2,-,many,TGCGCCAGCAGCCAAGATTCTAACATCCGTCTTTATGGCTACACCTTC,CASSQDSNIRLYGYTF
TRBV20-1,TRBJ1-2,-,-,TGCACTTCTGGGGGACCTAACTATGGCTACACCTTC,CTSGGPNYGYTF
TRBV2,TRBJ1-6,TRBD1,-,TGTGCTAAGTCAACAGGGGGCTATAATTCACCCCTCCACTTT,CAKSTGGYNSPLHF
TRBV5-1,TRBJ2-2,-,-,TGCGCCAGCAGCTTACAGGGAAAGAACACCGGGGAGCTGTTTTTT,CASSLQGKNTGELFF
TRBV29-1,TRBJ1-1,-,once,TGCAGTCGAGGGGGAAGGACCACTGAAGCTTTCTTT,CSRGGRTTEAFF
TRBV6-5,TRBJ1-1,-,-,TGTGCCAGTCGACCTCGTGTCGCCTGGGATGAAGCTTTCTTT,CASRPRVAWDEAFF
TRBV6-5,TRBJ1-3,-,many,TGTGCCAGCAGCGTTACCTCAGGGGCTGGAAACACCATATATTTT,CASSVTSGAGNTIYF
TRBV7-3,TRBJ1-2,TRBD1,-,TGTGCCAGCAGCCAGGTGCAGGGGGCCGAAGGCTACACCTTC,CASSQVQGAEGYTF
TRBV19,TRBJ2-2,TRBD2,few,TGTGCCAGTAGTATTGTCGGGGGGGCCGTCGGGGAGCTGTTTTTT,CASSIVGGAVGELFF
TRBV6-5,TRBJ1-4,TRBD1,few,TGTGCCAGCAGTTACTCGCCAGGGGGGAAGTATGAAAAACTGTTTTTT,CASSYSPGGKYEKLFF
TRBV20-1,TRBJ2-2,TRBD1,-,TGCAGTGCCATAAGGGACAGGGAGGACACCGGGGAGCTGTTTTTT,CSAIRDREDTGELFF
TRBV15,TRBJ2-5,TRBD1,many,TGTGCCACCAGCAGTGGGACAGGGTGGGAGACCCAGTACTTC,CATSSGTGWETQYF
TRBV9,TRBJ1-1,-,-,TGTGCCAGCAGGTTGACCTTGGGCACTGAAGCTTTCTTT,CASRLTLGTEAFF
TRBV6-5,TRBJ2-5,-,few,TGTGCCAGCAGTTACGATGCCCGCGGGTTTGGAGAGACCCAGTACTTC,CASSYDARGFGETQYF
TRBV20-1,TRBJ1-6,-,-,TGCAGTGCCAGAAATGATTCACCCCTCCACTTT,CSARNDSPLHF
TRBV5-1,TRBJ2-3,-,-,TGCGCCAGCAGAGATGACAGGATGGATACGCAGTATTTT,CASRDDRMDTQYF
TRBV19,TRBJ1-2,-,-,TGTGCCAGTAGCAGCCAAGGGGATACGGGGAGATGGGGCTACACCTTC,CASSSQGDTGRWGYTF
TRBV19,TRBJ1-6,-,many,TGTGCCAGTAGTCCCCGGGACCTTTCACCCCTCCACTTT,CASSPRDLSPLHF
TRBV20-1,TRBJ1-1,-,many,TGCAGTGCTACGCTGGGAGCACTGAACACTGAAGCTTTCTTT,CSATLGALNTEAFF
TRBV7-9,TRBJ2-5,-,many,TGTGCCAGCAGCCCCCCAAGCGGAATGCCAAGCGTCGTCCAGGAGACCCAGTACTTC,CASSPPSGMPSVVQETQYF
TRBV9,TRBJ2-7,TRBD2,-,TGTGCCAGCAGCGTAGCTTCTAGCGGGAGGGTTGGAGAGCAGTACTTC,CASSVASSGRVGEQYF
TRBV4-1,TRBJ2-7,-,-,TGCGCCAGCAGCCAACAGCTTGGGGGGACCCTCTACGAGCAGTACTTC,CASSQQLGGTLYEQYF
TRBV27,TRBJ1-2,-,-,TGTGCCAGCAGCACCCGGCGCGGGGGGTTTGGCTACACCTTC,CASSTRRGGFGYTF
TRBV30,TRBJ1-1,-,-,TGTGCCTTCGGACGAAAAGCGGCGGGCACTGAAGCTTTCTTT,CAFGRKAAGTEAFF
TRBV6-5,TRBJ2-2,-,-,TGTGCCAGCAGTTCCCTCCCCCAGAACACCGGGGAGCTGTTTTTT,CASSSLPQNTGELFF
TRBV2,TRBJ1-2,-,many,TGTGCCAGCAGTGAGATGAGCCCAGGAGGGACCTATGGCTACACCTTC,CASSEMSPGGTYGYTF
TRBV20-1,TRBJ2-2,TRBD2,-,TGCAGTGCTAGAGACGGGAGGAGGGCCAGGACCGGGGAGCTGTTTTTT,CSARDGRRARTGELFF
TRBV20-1,TRBJ2-7,-,many,TGCAGTGCTAGAGGGGCGGGATCCGAGCAGTACTTC,CSARGAGSEQYF